These 6 T cell receptor beta chains share one sample of origin, sequenced in a study of T cell responses to AZD1222 COVID-19 vaccine. Generated by immunoSEQ multiplex PCR, the TCRdb table keeps only in-frame clones and is missing some. The table shows about 140,000 clones, with 75% to 95% occurring only once. The source material was peripheral blood, sampled on day 0 of AZD1222 vaccination. These receptors all stem from an adult in good health.

The V gene is TRBV19, the J gene TRBJ2-5, with D perhaps assigned TRBD1 or TRBD2 (5 bases each). Trimming stripped 9 bases from V and 4 bases from J, with 12 bases between. Germline-derived CDR1 and CDR2 are LNHDA and SQIVND (reference sequence). This CDR3 comprises 12 residues. As DNA, the CDR3 is TGTGCCAGCCAGGGTGGGGGAGAGACCCAGTACTTC. It yields the protein CASQGGGETQYF.

V and J are TRBV11-2 and TRBJ1-2, with D possibly TRBD1 on 5 matching bases. V lost 4 bases, J lost 2 bases, and 11 bases lay in between. CDR1 is SGHAT and CDR2 is FQNNGV in the germline V gene. There are 14 residues in the CDR3. In nucleotides, the CDR3 is TGTGCCAGCAGCTGGGCCGGGGGGAACTATGGCTACACCTTC. The encoded protein is CASSWAGGNYGYTF.

The J gene is TRBJ2-3, the V gene TRBV5-4, with 10 bases identical to TRBD2. V gave up 4 bases and J gave up 7 bases; unmatched junction bases: 12. This CDR3 region has 16 residues. Germline V gene data show CDR1 as SGHNT and CDR2 as YYREEE (reference sequence). The CDR3 region has the DNA TGTGCCAGCAGCAGCACCAGCGGGAGGGCTGAAAATACGCAGTATTTT. Translation: CASSSTSGRAENTQYF.

The chain employs TRBV15 and TRBJ2-1, with 11 bases lining up with TRBD2. CDR3 length equals 17 residues. The germline V gene has CDR1 LNHNV and CDR2 YYDKDF (reference sequence). The V gene end was trimmed by 3 bases and the J gene end by 10 bases; junction bases not matched to a gene: 14. The CDR3 DNA sequence: TGTGCCACCAGCAGGGAATTGTTAGCGGGAGGGCTTGGCGAGCAGTTCTTC. Its protein is CATSRELLAGGLGEQFF.

The CDR3 reads CASVRDWDTEAFF. CDR3 sequence (DNA): TGTGCCAGCGTGAGAGACTGGGACACTGAAGCTTTCTTT. The J gene is TRBJ1-1, the V gene TRBV7-6, with D hard to call. The CDR3 consists of 13 residues. Trimming stripped 8 bases from V and 3 bases from J, with 13 bases between. The V gene's germline CDR1 is SGHVS and CDR2 FNYEAQ.

This chain uses TRBV5-1 with TRBJ2-7, with D unresolved. Germline CDR1 is SGHRS and CDR2 is YFSETQ. The CDR3 sequence is 17 residues long. V shed 4 bases and J shed 3 bases, with 23 bases lying between them. This CDR3 reads CASSSPGNLTGVYEQYF. The CDR3 bases are TGCGCCAGCAGCAGTCCTGGGAATCTGACGGGTGTCTACGAGCAGTACTTC.